The 27 T cell receptor beta chains below were found in one sample sequenced in a study of T cell responses to AZD1222 COVID-19 vaccine. The data were produced by immunoSEQ multiplex PCR, yet TCRdb's version contains in-frame clones alone and is incomplete. The sample holds 150,000 to 160,000 clones; 90% are singletons and the top ten take approximately 17%. Sequenced here: peripheral blood, sampled on day 0 of AZD1222 vaccination. These receptors originate from an adult in good health.

The chain is built from TRBV6-5 and TRBJ2-6; 7 positions match TRBD1. Trimming at V came to 4 bases and at J to 2 bases, leaving 5 bases not matched to a gene. The germline V gene encodes CDR1 MNHEY and CDR2 SVGAGI. The CDR3 sequence is 16 residues long. CDR3 DNA sequence: TGTGCCAGCAGTTCCCACACAGGGGCTGGGGCCAACGTCCTGACTTTC. This encodes CASSSHTGAGANVLTF.

Turning to this clone: Other DNA variants within this sample encode the same CDR3. The rearrangement joins TRBV28 to TRBJ1-5; 7 bases map to TRBD1. The CDR3 spans 16 residues. Losses at the gene ends were 4 bases for V and 6 bases for J; bases not matched to a gene: 12. The germline gives CDR1 MDHEN, CDR2 SYDVKM. The CDR3 DNA reads as TGTGCCAGCAGTTATCTCGCGACAGGGAGTACTCAGCCCCAGCATTTT. It yields the protein CASSYLATGSTQPQHF. Looking up the rest from reference TRBV28 and TRBJ1-5 gives the full variable domain: DVKVTQSSRYLVKRTGEKVFLECVQDMDHENMFWYRQDPGLGLRLIYFSYDVKMKEKGDIPEGYSVSREKKERFSLILESASTNQTSMYLCASSYLATGSTQPQHFGDGTRLSIL.

This clone was seen more than once but under ten times. This chain joins TRBV5-8 and TRBJ1-6; D may be TRBD1 (6 bases). The CDR3 sequence is 18 residues long. Per the germline V gene, CDR1 is SGHTS and CDR2 is YDEGEE. The V gene lost 3 bases and the J gene lost 8 bases, with 24 bases spanning the gap. Here the CDR3 DNA reads TGTGCCAGCAGCTCGTCCCCCACAGGGAGTCCTTGGGATTCACCCCTCCACTTT. It specifies CASSSSPTGSPWDSPLHF.

The chain joins TRBV29-1 to TRBJ1-1; 7 bases map to TRBD1. The CDR3 sequence is 12 residues long. From germline, CDR1 is SQVTM and CDR2 ANQGSEA. The CDR3 coding sequence is TGCACTTATAGGGACAGTTTCACTGAAGCTTTCTTT. This gives the protein CTYRDSFTEAFF. Complete variable domain (other parts from reference TRBV29-1 and TRBJ1-1): SAVISQKPSRDICQRGTSLTIQCQVDSQVTMMFWYRQQPGQSLTLIATANQGSEATYESGFVIDKFPISRPNLTFSTLTVSNMSPEDSSIYLCTYRDSFTEAFFGQGTRLTVV.

This chain connects TRBV28 to TRBJ1-2; 12 bases map to TRBD1. The germline gives CDR1 MDHEN, CDR2 SYDVKM. J lost 4 bases, V lost 4 bases, and 7 bases had no gene match. The CDR3 totals 16 residues. The CDR3 protein is CASSSTGQGAVYGYTF. In DNA, the CDR3 is TGTGCCAGCAGTTCGACGGGACAGGGGGCAGTCTATGGCTACACCTTC.

This clone was seen a handful of times. The chain couples TRBV11-3 to TRBJ2-1; D is uncertain. This CDR3 comprises 12 residues. Germline values: CDR1 SGHNT, CDR2 YENEEA. Deletions cut 4 bases from V and 10 bases from J, with 11 bases between. The CDR3 DNA follows: TGTGCCAGCAGCTCTCGGGTGGACGAGCAGTTCTTC. It specifies CASSSRVDEQFF.

This chain joins TRBV19 and TRBJ2-7; D is uncertain. Per the germline V gene, CDR1 is LNHDA and CDR2 is SQIVND (reference sequence). This CDR3 has 14 amino acids. Trimming took off 3 bases at V and 0 bases at J, with 9 bases between the two ends. The CDR3 DNA sequence: TGTGCCAGTAGTATGGACGGTGACTCCTACGAGCAGTACTTC. This translates into CASSMDGDSYEQYF.

The V gene is TRBV27, the J gene TRBJ1-2, with D hard to call. Per germline, CDR1 MNHEY and CDR2 SMNVEV (reference sequence). The CDR3 runs 13 residues. The ends were cut back, 5 bases at V and 4 bases at J, with 11 bases in the middle. CDR3 in amino acids: CASSPPGGYGYTF. CDR3 nucleotides: TGTGCCAGCAGTCCCCCGGGAGGCTATGGCTACACCTTC.

V gene TRBV5-6 combines with J gene TRBJ2-4; tentatively, D is TRBD2 (5 bases). The length of the CDR3 is 14 residues. With 1 base removed from V and 2 bases from J, the gap between germline ends came to 7 bases. Germline values: CDR1 SGHDT, CDR2 YYEEEE. DNA of the CDR3: TGTGCCAGCAGCTTGCTAGCACCCAAAAACATTCAGTACTTC. This codes for CASSLLAPKNIQYF.

This clone appeared a few times. V usage is TRBV10-3 and J usage is TRBJ1-5; D is unclear. Trimming removed 4 bases from V and 5 bases from J, with 9 bases in between. CDR3 length: 13 amino acids. In germline, CDR1 is ENHRY, CDR2 SYGVKD. The CDR3, as DNA: TGTGCCATCAGTGCAGGACGCGATCAGCCCCAGCATTTT. This sequence encodes CAISAGRDQPQHF.

The chain has TRBV5-4 and TRBJ2-2, with 11 bases matching TRBD2. CDR3 length: 16 amino acids. V was clipped by 4 bases and J by 3 bases; unmatched bases: 5. Per germline, CDR1 SGHNT and CDR2 YYREEE (reference sequence). Here the CDR3 DNA reads TGTGCCAGCAGCGAAACGGGACTAGCGGACACCGGGGAGCTGTTTTTT. It is translated as CASSETGLADTGELFF.

The chain links TRBV5-4 to TRBJ1-2; 7 bases line up with TRBD1. From germline, CDR1 is SGHNT and CDR2 YYREEE (reference sequence). This CDR3 region has 15 residues. V dropped 2 bases and J dropped 6; count of bases not matched to a gene: 10. In DNA form, the CDR3 reads TGTGCCAGCAGCTTACCGGGACAGCTTGTCAATGGCTACACCTTC. The encoded protein is CASSLPGQLVNGYTF.

In this sample, this clone turned up a few times. The J gene is TRBJ2-6, the V gene TRBV30, with D unresolved. Germline V CDR1 and CDR2: GTSNPN, SVGIG (reference sequence). This CDR3 has 13 residues. Trimming removed 7 bases from V and 0 bases from J, with 7 bases in between. The CDR3 loop reads CAYDSSGANVLTF. The CDR3 DNA sequence: TGTGCCTACGATTCCTCTGGGGCCAACGTCCTGACTTTC.

V is TRBV10-3 and J is TRBJ1-1; D might be TRBD1 (5 bases). CDR3 size: 14 residues. V was shortened by 7 bases and J by 0 bases, with 12 bases between the two germline ends. The V gene's germline CDR1 is ENHRY and CDR2 SYGVKD. The CDR3 sequence is CAIKSVQVNTEAFF. CDR3 nucleotides: TGTGCCATCAAATCGGTACAGGTGAACACTGAAGCTTTCTTT.

This rearrangement joins TRBV18 to TRBJ2-7; TRBD2 matches 7 bases. The CDR3 is 15 residues long. V was clipped by 4 bases and J by 3 bases; unmatched bases: 9. The germline V gene has CDR1 KGHSH and CDR2 LQKENI. Written as DNA, the CDR3 is TGTGCCAGCTCACGCGGGGAGGGGCGCTTCTACGAGCAGTACTTC. Residues: CASSRGEGRFYEQYF.

The chain combines TRBV7-9 with TRBJ1-2; D gene uncertain. Trimming stripped 5 bases from V and 5 bases from J, with 9 bases between. The CDR3 loop spans 12 amino acids. Germline assignment: CDR1 SEHNR and CDR2 FQNEAQ (reference sequence). This CDR3 reads CASSLTVYGYTF. The CDR3 coding sequence is TGTGCCAGCAGCCTTACAGTTTATGGCTACACCTTC. The entire variable domain, with the rest obtained from reference TRBV7-9 and TRBJ1-2, is as follows: DTGVSQNPRHKITKRGQNVTFRCDPISEHNRLYWYRQTLGQGPEFLTYFQNEAQLEKSRLLSDRFSAERPKGSFSTLEIQRTEQGDSAMYLCASSLTVYGYTFGSGTRLTVV.

V and J are TRBV20-1 and TRBJ2-7; D is uncertain. Germline-derived CDR1 and CDR2 are DFQATT and SNEGSKA (reference sequence). Trimming pared 3 bases from V and 2 bases from J, leaving 11 bases between. This CDR3 comprises 13 residues. CDR3 in amino acids: CSASPAAAYEQYF. The CDR3 region has the DNA TGCAGTGCTAGTCCCGCAGCAGCCTACGAGCAGTACTTC.

This clone was found once. The chain recombines TRBV19 with TRBJ1-4, with a possible D match to TRBD1 (6 bases). Per germline, CDR1 LNHDA and CDR2 SQIVND (reference sequence). The CDR3 is made up of 11 amino acids. V was trimmed by 10 bases and J by 8 bases, leaving 11 bases between them. CDR3 amino acids: CATAGGEKLFF. The CDR3 nucleotides are TGTGCCACAGCGGGGGGCGAAAAACTGTTTTTT.

This chain links TRBV19 with TRBJ1-6; D not resolved. The V end was cut by 4 bases, the J end by 6 bases, with 13 bases between. CDR3 length equals 15 residues. In germline, CDR1 is LNHDA, CDR2 SQIVND (reference sequence). CDR3 DNA sequence: TGTGCCAGTAGTACTCAGACAATTATTAATTCACCCCTCCACTTT. Its translation: CASSTQTIINSPLHF.

The chain has TRBV4-3 and TRBJ2-3, with 9 bases aligning to TRBD2. The CDR3 is made up of 16 amino acids. Germline CDR1 reads LGHNA; CDR2 reads YSLEER. The V segment lost 0 bases and the J segment 4 bases; nucleotides outside the gene matches: 5. This CDR3 reads CASSQEKGLAADTQYF. In DNA form, the CDR3 reads TGCGCCAGCAGCCAAGAAAAGGGACTAGCTGCAGATACGCAGTATTTT.

This chain joins TRBV12-5 and TRBJ1-5; perhaps TRBD1 as D (6 bases). Germline V gene sequence: CDR1 LGHNT, CDR2 FRNRAP. Trimming took off 4 bases at V and 3 bases at J, with 10 bases between the two ends. The CDR3 sequence is 14 residues long. DNA for the CDR3: TGTGCTAGTGGTTACAGGGACAACAATCAGCCCCAGCATTTT. Protein sequence: CASGYRDNNQPQHF.

This clone was recorded a few times. This CDR3 is CASSYSTGGTEAFF. The CDR3 region has the DNA TGTGCCAGCAGTTATTCTACAGGGGGCACTGAAGCTTTCTTT. The rearrangement links TRBV6-5 to TRBJ1-1, with 8 bases lining up with TRBD1. With 3 bases clipped from V and 4 bases from J, the junction kept 4 bases outside the gene matches. Germline assignment: CDR1 MNHEY and CDR2 SVGAGI. CDR3 size: 14 residues.

The J gene is TRBJ1-1, the V gene TRBV11-1; possibly TRBD1 for D (5 bases). This CDR3 is 15 amino acids long. V lost 8 bases and J lost 3, with 19 bases in between. CDR1 is SGHAT and CDR2 is FQDESV in the germline V gene (reference sequence). The CDR3 DNA reads TGTGCCAGCGGCAAACCCGCGGGGGTCGACACTGAAGCTTTCTTT. Amino acid sequence: CASGKPAGVDTEAFF. The full variable domain, its missing parts supplied by reference TRBV11-1 and TRBJ1-1, is EAEVAQSPRYKITEKSQAVAFWCDPISGHATLYWYRQILGQGPELLVQFQDESVVDDSQLPKDRFSAERLKGVDSTLKIQPAELGDSAMYLCASGKPAGVDTEAFFGQGTRLTVV.

The chain carries TRBV19 and TRBJ1-2; TRBD1 agrees at 7 bases. V lost 5 bases to trimming and J lost 4 bases; unmatched junction nucleotides: 7. The CDR3 totals 14 residues. The V gene's germline CDR1 is LNHDA and CDR2 SQIVND (reference sequence). The CDR3 bases are TGTGCCAGTAGTCGACAGGGTTCGGGCTATGGCTACACCTTC. Protein product: CASSRQGSGYGYTF.

This chain connects TRBV19 to TRBJ1-5; 7 bases align to TRBD1. Germline trimming cut 0 bases from V and 4 bases from J; bases unmatched to any gene: 6. Per germline, CDR1 LNHDA and CDR2 SQIVND (reference sequence). The CDR3 consists of 16 residues. CDR3 protein: CASSIDRQGGNQPQHF. The CDR3 bases are TGTGCCAGTAGTATAGATCGGCAGGGGGGTAATCAGCCCCAGCATTTT.

To note about this clone: Other DNA sequences of this sample code for an identical CDR3. The chain employs TRBV18 and TRBJ1-1; D unclear. CDR1 and CDR2 (germline): KGHSH, LQKENI. Trimming cost V 1 base and J 3 bases, with 6 bases left between them. This CDR3 has 13 residues. DNA for the CDR3: TGTGCCAGCTCACCACTGCGAGACACTGAAGCTTTCTTT. Translating gives CASSPLRDTEAFF.

The chain employs TRBV7-3 and TRBJ2-1, with 15 bases aligning to TRBD2. V lost 6 bases to trimming and J lost 0 bases; unmatched junction nucleotides: 9. Germline CDR1 reads SGHTA; CDR2 reads FQGTGA. The CDR3 extends over 19 amino acids. In DNA, the CDR3 is TGTGCCAGCAGTCGCTGGGGACTAGCGGGAGGCACCTCCTACAATGAGCAGTTCTTC. It translates to CASSRWGLAGGTSYNEQFF.